Listed below are T cell receptor beta chains from one sample, sequenced in a study of graft-versus-host responses after intestinal transplantation. Sequencing was performed with immunoSEQ multiplex PCR; in TCRdb, only in-frame clones are kept and a portion is missing. This table holds fewer than 130,000 clones, roughly 93% found once. No antigen has been assigned to these receptors. Here the sequenced sample was unstimulated CD8+ T cells sorted from spleen or lymph node cells, taken before intestinal transplant. The receptors were sampled from a human donor who received an intestinal transplant. Both conserved end residues are part of each CDR3. The D gene is left open where the match is weak. Clone size appears in some rows only: once, few, many, or a class for an expanded clone.

D: -; size: -; J: TRBJ2-1; V: TRBV5-1; CDR3: CASSLPLVSSYNEQFF; DNA: TGCGCCAGCAGTCTCCCCTTAGTGAGCTCCTACAATGAGCAGTTCTTC
D: -; size: -; J: TRBJ1-3; V: TRBV11-2; CDR3: CASSSVGGGYSGNTIYF; DNA: TGTGCCAGCAGCTCTGTAGGAGGCGGCTACTCTGGAAACACCATATATTTT
D: TRBD1; size: -; J: TRBJ2-1; V: TRBV9; CDR3: CASGTRGQGYNEQFF; DNA: TGTGCCAGCGGTACTAGAGGACAGGGGTACAATGAGCAGTTCTTC
D: TRBD1; size: -; J: TRBJ1-1; V: TRBV7-9; CDR3: CASSLGTGRGNTEAFF; DNA: TGTGCCAGCAGCCTTGGGACAGGGAGAGGGAACACTGAAGCTTTCTTT
D: -; size: -; J: TRBJ2-7; V: TRBV5-1; CDR3: CASSYTGPTYEQYF; DNA: TGCGCCAGCAGTTATACAGGCCCTACCTACGAGCAGTACTTC
D: TRBD1; size: -; J: TRBJ2-7; V: TRBV5-6; CDR3: CASSEGTGDFYEQYF; DNA: TGTGCCAGCAGCGAGGGGACAGGAGATTTTTACGAGCAGTACTTC
D: TRBD1; size: -; J: TRBJ2-7; V: TRBV28; CDR3: CASSLPDRENEQYF; DNA: TGTGCCAGCAGTCTCCCGGACAGGGAGAACGAGCAGTACTTC
D: TRBD2; size: once; J: TRBJ2-3; V: TRBV6-5; CDR3: CASGASGNTDTQYF; DNA: TGTGCCAGCGGGGCTAGCGGGAACACAGATACGCAGTATTTT
D: TRBD1; size: -; J: TRBJ1-1; V: TRBV13; CDR3: CASSIGGRVGTEAFF; DNA: TGTGCCAGCAGCATAGGGGGCCGGGTTGGCACTGAAGCTTTCTTT
D: -; size: -; J: TRBJ1-1; V: TRBV6-5; CDR3: CASSYSLSGTEAFF; DNA: TGTGCCAGCAGTTACTCGTTAAGTGGCACTGAAGCTTTCTTT
D: TRBD2; size: -; J: TRBJ2-7; V: TRBV19; CDR3: CASTAGESYEQYF; DNA: TGTGCCAGTACTGCGGGGGAGTCCTACGAGCAGTACTTC
D: -; size: -; J: TRBJ2-7; V: TRBV7-3; CDR3: CASSLKELYEQYF; DNA: TGTGCCAGCAGCTTAAAGGAGCTCTACGAGCAGTACTTC
D: TRBD1; size: -; J: TRBJ2-7; V: TRBV6-1; CDR3: CASRGTGEGDEQYF; DNA: TGTGCCAGCAGAGGGACAGGGGAAGGCGACGAGCAGTACTTC
D: -; size: -; J: TRBJ2-6; V: TRBV9; CDR3: CASSGLGASSGANVLTF; DNA: TGTGCCAGCAGCGGGCTCGGGGCTAGCTCTGGGGCCAACGTCCTGACTTTC
D: -; size: -; J: TRBJ2-1; V: TRBV28; CDR3: CASSYRRTNNEQFF; DNA: TGTGCCAGCAGTTACAGACGGACTAACAATGAGCAGTTCTTC
D: TRBD2; size: -; J: TRBJ2-7; V: TRBV9; CDR3: CASSFRTSGSIHEQYF; DNA: TGTGCCAGCAGCTTCCGGACTAGCGGGAGTATCCACGAGCAGTACTTC
D: -; size: -; J: TRBJ2-1; V: TRBV6-5; CDR3: CASRDESSYNEQFF; DNA: TGTGCCAGCAGGGACGAGAGCTCCTACAATGAGCAGTTCTTC
D: -; size: -; J: TRBJ2-4; V: TRBV5-1; CDR3: CASRESTGYLNIQYF; DNA: TGCGCCAGCAGAGAATCCACGGGGTATCTAAACATTCAGTACTTC
D: -; size: -; J: TRBJ1-5; V: TRBV30; CDR3: CAWRPDSNQPQHF; DNA: TGTGCCTGGAGGCCAGATAGCAATCAGCCCCAGCATTTT
D: -; size: -; J: TRBJ2-7; V: TRBV20-1; CDR3: CSAFDRGHQYF; DNA: TGCAGTGCCTTCGATCGGGGGCATCAGTACTTC
D: -; size: -; J: TRBJ2-5; V: TRBV29-1; CDR3: CSVPGETQYF; DNA: TGCAGCGTACCGGGGGAGACCCAGTACTTC
D: -; size: -; J: TRBJ2-1; V: TRBV7-9; CDR3: CASTSGGPEEQFF; DNA: TGTGCCAGCACCTCCGGGGGGCCGGAGGAGCAGTTCTTC
D: -; size: -; J: TRBJ2-7; V: TRBV30; CDR3: CAWRGGIPYEQYF; DNA: TGTGCCTGGAGAGGAGGGATCCCCTACGAGCAGTACTTC
D: -; size: -; J: TRBJ1-1; V: TRBV12-5; CDR3: CASGRQWNTEAFF; DNA: TGTGCTAGTGGCCGACAGTGGAACACTGAAGCTTTCTTT
D: -; size: -; J: TRBJ1-4; V: TRBV7-9; CDR3: CASSPPTGGLEKLFF; DNA: TGTGCCAGCAGCCCACCGACGGGAGGGCTAGAAAAACTGTTTTTT
D: -; size: once; J: TRBJ2-3; V: TRBV11-2; CDR3: CASSLIRADTQYF; DNA: TGTGCCAGCAGCTTAATCCGTGCAGATACGCAGTATTTT
D: TRBD2; size: -; J: TRBJ2-1; V: TRBV10-2; CDR3: CASASGLSYNEQFF; DNA: TGCGCCAGTGCTAGCGGCCTCTCCTACAATGAGCAGTTCTTC
D: -; size: -; J: TRBJ2-7; V: TRBV10-1; CDR3: CASSESIAAEQYF; DNA: TGCGCCAGCAGTGAGTCGATCGCCGCCGAGCAGTACTTC
D: -; size: -; J: TRBJ1-1; V: TRBV19; CDR3: CASSIRGGNTEAFF; DNA: TGTGCCAGTAGTATAAGGGGAGGGAACACTGAAGCTTTCTTT
D: TRBD2; size: -; J: TRBJ2-7; V: TRBV27; CDR3: CASSFGLAEAYEQYF; DNA: TGTGCCAGCAGTTTCGGACTAGCGGAGGCCTACGAGCAGTACTTC
D: TRBD2; size: -; J: TRBJ2-7; V: TRBV7-8; CDR3: CASSSGTSGYEQYF; DNA: TGTGCCAGCAGCTCCGGGACTAGCGGTTACGAGCAGTACTTC
D: TRBD1; size: -; J: TRBJ1-5; V: TRBV2; CDR3: CASTRDRGNQPQHF; DNA: TGTGCCAGCACCAGGGACAGGGGCAATCAGCCCCAGCATTTT
D: -; size: -; J: TRBJ1-4; V: TRBV13; CDR3: CASSPRGEGATNEKLFF; DNA: TGTGCCAGCAGCCCCCGCGGGGAGGGGGCAACTAATGAAAAACTGTTTTTT
D: -; size: -; J: TRBJ2-1; V: TRBV28; CDR3: CASSFGTGRNNEQFF; DNA: TGTGCCAGCAGTTTTGGAACAGGGAGAAACAATGAGCAGTTCTTC
D: TRBD1; size: -; J: TRBJ1-5; V: TRBV6-6; CDR3: CASSETGANQPQHF; DNA: TGTGCCAGCAGTGAGACAGGGGCGAATCAGCCCCAGCATTTT
D: -; size: -; J: TRBJ1-5; V: TRBV28; CDR3: CASSFVRGSNQPQHF; DNA: TGTGCCAGCAGTTTCGTGAGGGGAAGCAATCAGCCCCAGCATTTT
D: -; size: -; J: TRBJ1-1; V: TRBV7-6; CDR3: CASSLGGENTEAFF; DNA: TGTGCCAGCAGCTTAGGAGGGGAGAACACTGAAGCTTTCTTT
D: TRBD2; size: -; J: TRBJ2-3; V: TRBV7-9; CDR3: CASSPLAGGTDTQYF; DNA: TGTGCCAGCAGCCCTTTAGCGGGAGGAACAGATACGCAGTATTTT
D: TRBD2; size: once; J: TRBJ2-1; V: TRBV5-6; CDR3: CASSSPGLAGDNEQFF; DNA: TGTGCCAGCAGCTCTCCGGGACTAGCGGGCGACAATGAGCAGTTCTTC
D: TRBD2; size: -; J: TRBJ2-7; V: TRBV29-1; CDR3: CSVAGLAGLEQYF; DNA: TGCAGCGTGGCCGGACTAGCGGGATTAGAGCAGTACTTC
D: -; size: -; J: TRBJ1-5; V: TRBV28; CDR3: CASSSRGVGNQPQHF; DNA: TGTGCCAGCAGTTCTCGGGGGGTGGGCAATCAGCCCCAGCATTTT
D: TRBD2; size: -; J: TRBJ2-1; V: TRBV28; CDR3: CASSRGGTYNEQFF; DNA: TGTGCCAGCAGTCGGGGGGGGACCTACAATGAGCAGTTCTTC
D: TRBD2; size: -; J: TRBJ2-1; V: TRBV7-9; CDR3: CASSLRTSGSGEQFF; DNA: TGTGCCAGCAGCCTTAGGACTAGCGGGAGTGGTGAGCAGTTCTTC
D: -; size: -; J: TRBJ2-1; V: TRBV27; CDR3: CASSPNWNEQFF; DNA: TGTGCCAGCAGTCCAAACTGGAATGAGCAGTTCTTC
D: -; size: -; J: TRBJ2-3; V: TRBV30; CDR3: CAWTSPPDTQYF; DNA: TGTGCCTGGACGAGCCCCCCAGATACGCAGTATTTT
D: TRBD2; size: -; J: TRBJ2-3; V: TRBV11-1; CDR3: CASSLVNLASGSTDTQYF; DNA: TGTGCCAGCAGCCTCGTCAACCTAGCTAGCGGTAGCACAGATACGCAGTATTTT
D: TRBD1; size: once; J: TRBJ2-7; V: TRBV27; CDR3: CASSFGQGGYEQYF; DNA: TGTGCCAGCAGTTTTGGACAGGGGGGTTACGAGCAGTACTTC
D: -; size: -; J: TRBJ2-7; V: TRBV6-1; CDR3: CASSEANYEQYF; DNA: TGTGCCAGCAGTGAAGCAAATTACGAGCAGTACTTC
D: TRBD2; size: -; J: TRBJ2-7; V: TRBV9; CDR3: CASSVVSGGLDEQYF; DNA: TGTGCCAGCAGCGTCGTCTCGGGAGGACTCGACGAGCAGTACTTC
D: -; size: -; J: TRBJ1-5; V: TRBV28; CDR3: CASIPTNGDQPQHF; DNA: TGTGCCAGCATTCCAACCAACGGGGATCAGCCCCAGCATTTT